The sequence of this TCR beta chain was determined in a study of cytomegalovirus exposure and HLA in healthy donors. This CDR3 has 16 amino acids. V shed 3 bases and J shed 3 bases, with 18 bases lying between them. Germline CDR1 and CDR2: SGHNT and YYREEE (reference sequence). Of note for this clone: Its matching antigen is unknown.

General study points: A later analysis showed that HLA-associated TCR beta chains had undergone more clonal expansion than equally common others.

The PCR ran on 60 Vbeta and 13 Jbeta primers. Generated by immunoSEQ multiplex PCR, the TCRdb table keeps only in-frame clones and is missing some. This table has roughly 90,000 clones, over 80% appearing once. The source material was PBMCs. The chain links TRBV5-4 to TRBJ1-1; the D gene is possibly TRBD1 (6 bases). The sequence came from a young man in good health and CMV-seronegative. The CDR3 DNA sequence: TGTGCCAGCAGCTCGGGGGGGCGGACACACCACACTGAAGCTTTCTTT. Translation gives CASSSGGRTHHTEAFF.